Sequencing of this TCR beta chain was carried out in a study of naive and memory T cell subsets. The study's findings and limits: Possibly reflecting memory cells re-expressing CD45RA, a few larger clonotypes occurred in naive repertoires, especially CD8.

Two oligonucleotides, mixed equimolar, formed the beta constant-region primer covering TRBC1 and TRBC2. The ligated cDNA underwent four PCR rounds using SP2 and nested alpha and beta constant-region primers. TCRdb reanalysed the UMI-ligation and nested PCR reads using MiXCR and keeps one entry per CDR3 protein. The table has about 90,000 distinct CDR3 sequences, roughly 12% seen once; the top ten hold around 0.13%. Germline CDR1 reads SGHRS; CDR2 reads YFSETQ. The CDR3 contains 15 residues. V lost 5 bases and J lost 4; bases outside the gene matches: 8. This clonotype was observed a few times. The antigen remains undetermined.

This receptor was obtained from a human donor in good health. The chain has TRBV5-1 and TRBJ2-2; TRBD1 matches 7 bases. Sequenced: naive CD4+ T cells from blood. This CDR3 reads CASSLSDRATGELFF. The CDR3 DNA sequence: TGCGCCAGCAGTCTAAGCGACAGGGCCACCGGGGAGCTGTTTTTT.